The rows below give T cell receptor beta chains drawn from one sample of a study of breast tumors, draining lymph nodes, adjacent tissues. One entry per CDR3 protein results from TCRdb running MiXCR on the multiplex PCR reads. The data hold 15,000 or so distinct CDR3 sequences, with 47% observed a single time. Sequenced: tumor-adjacent breast tissue. These receptors all stem from a female donor with breast cancer. Some clones in this sample may be carry-over from other donors' samples. CDR3s include the opening cysteine and the closing phenylalanine or tryptophan.

cdr3_length	j_call	v_call	cdr3_aa
14	TRBJ1-5	TRBV9	CASSVDGSNQPQHF
15	TRBJ1-3	TRBV7-2	CASSNTGGSGNTIYF
17	TRBJ2-1	TRBV28	CASSGLAGSYSYNEQFF
13	TRBJ1-4	TRBV19	CASSKDREEKLFF
15	TRBJ1-5	TRBV12-3/TRBV12-4	CASSPTACDQETQHF
18	TRBJ1-2	TRBV11-2	CASSLPRGGEQGNYGYTF
14	TRBJ1-2	TRBV19	CASSPSGGRYGYTF
17	TRBJ2-5	TRBV20-1	CSAIGADQAARMETQYF
13	TRBJ2-1	TRBV20-1	CSARTGGYNEQFF
18	TRBJ1-6	TRBV12-5	CASGLLWAPGLVVSPLHF
15	TRBJ2-7	TRBV2	CASRRTSGSRNEQYF
13	TRBJ1-2	TRBV27	CASSFRGIYGYTF
12	TRBJ2-7	TRBV12-3/TRBV12-4	CASSGNIYEQYF
16	TRBJ2-3	TRBV19	CASSEGLAGEVDTQYF
13	TRBJ1-6	TRBV5-1	CASSFGRSNALHF
14	TRBJ1-2	TRBV30	CAWRLTGGPYGYTF
14	TRBJ1-5	TRBV30	CAWSTGGGYQPQHF
13	TRBJ1-4	TRBV3-1	CASSQGTGGKLFF
17	TRBJ2-5	TRBV20-1	CSARDPIQTTGGQTQYF
15	TRBJ2-3	TRBV19	CASSPGRGRKDTQYF
15	TRBJ2-3	TRBV11-2	CASSSTGHVTDTQYF
15	TRBJ2-7	TRBV20-1	CSAMWTSGSSYEQYF
13	TRBJ1-2	TRBV20-1	CSARPRNLEGYTF
15	TRBJ2-5	TRBV20-1	CSARQSGATQETQYF
16	TRBJ2-7	TRBV5-1	CASSADRFGSSYEQYF
14	TRBJ2-3	TRBV20-1	CSASGHRAVDTQYF
17	TRBJ2-2	TRBV5-1	CASRLIRTGGNTGELLF
18	TRBJ1-1	TRBV3-1	CASSQAFKPGHPNTEAFF
16	TRBJ2-5	TRBV20-1	CSAWGLAGEPPETQYF
15	TRBJ2-3	TRBV7-3	CASSLGQLRTDTQYF
16	TRBJ2-3	TRBV13	CASSGHGGRRTDTQYF
14	TRBJ2-7	TRBV2	CASSRTSGRYEQYF
14	TRBJ1-4	TRBV20-1	CSARSPYRAEKLFF
13	TRBJ2-1	TRBV7-3	CASSYTRMGEQFF
15	TRBJ2-5	TRBV3-1	CASSPPTSGQETQYF
14	TRBJ2-1	TRBV20-1	CSARDFTGHNEQFF
13	TRBJ2-3	TRBV5-6	CASRKGTTDTQYF
17	TRBJ2-1	TRBV7-3	CASSLIPGTIAYNEQFF
13	TRBJ2-7	TRBV27	CASSLFEGYEQYF
13	TRBJ1-4	TRBV20-1	CSANRGANEKLFF
14	TRBJ2-5	TRBV7-9	CASSDFGGQETQYF
11	TRBJ2-7	TRBV6-5	CASSYSREQYF